This section outlines one T cell receptor (beta chain) sequence together with its context. The antigen is unknown. These data belong to a study of cytomegalovirus exposure and HLA in healthy donors. Study-level findings and limits: Most subjects' HLA-A and HLA-B alleles were reportedly predicted from TCR beta sequences. Confirmation was obtained in vitro that a few CMV-associated chains are specific for CMV antigens.

PCR primers comprised 60 Vbeta and 13 Jbeta primers. Repertoires were generated with immunoSEQ multiplex PCR, while TCRdb's copy carries only in-frame clones and drops some. The repertoire has 100,000 to 150,000 clones, around three quarters of them found once; the top ten carry 13%. Sequencing was done on a sample of PBMCs. This sequence was found in a woman aged 55-69 years in good health and CMV-seropositive.

DNA of the CDR3: TGTGCCAGCTCACCACCTGCGACGAGGGGAGGCTATGGCTACACCTTC. The encoded protein is CASSPPATRGGYGYTF. The genes are TRBV18 and TRBJ1-2, with a possible D match to TRBD1 (5 bases). The CDR3 is 16 amino acids. V was trimmed by 0 bases and J by 4 bases, leaving 15 bases between them. The germline V gene encodes CDR1 KGHSH and CDR2 LQKENI.